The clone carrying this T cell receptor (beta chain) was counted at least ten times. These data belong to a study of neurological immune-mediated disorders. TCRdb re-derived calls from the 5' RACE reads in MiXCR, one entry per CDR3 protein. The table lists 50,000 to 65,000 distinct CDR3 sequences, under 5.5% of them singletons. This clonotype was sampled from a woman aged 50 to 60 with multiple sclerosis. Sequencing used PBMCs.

CDR3 nucleotides: TGTGCCAGCAGAACAGGGGTCTATAATTCACCCCTCCACTTT. Amino acid sequence: CASRTGVYNSPLHF. The chain couples TRBV7-2 to TRBJ1-6; 7 nucleotides agree with TRBD1. The J segment lost 3 bases and the V segment lost 6 bases, leaving 2 bases of the junction unmatched. CDR1 is SGHTA, CDR2 FQGNSA, per germline. This CDR3 spans 14 amino acids.